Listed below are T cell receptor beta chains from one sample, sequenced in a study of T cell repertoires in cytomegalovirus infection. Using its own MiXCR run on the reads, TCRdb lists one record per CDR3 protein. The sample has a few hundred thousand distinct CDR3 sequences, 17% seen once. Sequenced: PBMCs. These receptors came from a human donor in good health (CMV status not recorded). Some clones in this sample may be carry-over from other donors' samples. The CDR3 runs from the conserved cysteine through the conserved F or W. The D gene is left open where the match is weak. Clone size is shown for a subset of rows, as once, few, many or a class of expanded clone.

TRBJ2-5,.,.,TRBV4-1,TGCGCCAGCAGCCAAGATCCACGGACAATTGAGTACTTC,CASSQDPRTIEYF
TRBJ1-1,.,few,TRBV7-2,TGTGCCAGCAGCTTTTCCAGAGACACTGAAGCTTTCTTT,CASSFSRDTEAFF
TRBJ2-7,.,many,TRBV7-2,TGTGCCAGCAGCGGTAGAAACGCTTGGACTACCTCCTACGAGCAGTACTTC,CASSGRNAWTTSYEQYF
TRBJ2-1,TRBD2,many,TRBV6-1,TGTGCCAGCAGTGGATTAGCGGGGAGGAGCTCCTACAATGAGCAGTTCTTC,CASSGLAGRSSYNEQFF
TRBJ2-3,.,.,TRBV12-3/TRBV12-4,TGTGCCAGCAGGAGGGACTCATTAGGCACAGATACGCAGTATTTT,CASRRDSLGTDTQYF
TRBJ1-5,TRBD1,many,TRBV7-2,TGTGCCAGCAGCTTAACCCGGGACAGACATCAGCCCCAGCATTTT,CASSLTRDRHQPQHF
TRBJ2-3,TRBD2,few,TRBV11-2,TGTGCCAGCAGTGTCGAAATAGCGGGGTCTATCACAGATACGCAGTATTTT,CASSVEIAGSITDTQYF
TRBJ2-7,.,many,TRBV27,TGTGCCAGCAGTTCCTGGGCCGGTGACGAGCAGTACTTC,CASSSWAGDEQYF
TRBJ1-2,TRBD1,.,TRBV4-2,TGTGCCAGCAGTAAAGAGGGACAGGGGGACTACACCTTC,CASSKEGQGDYTF
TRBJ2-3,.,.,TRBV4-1,TGCGCCAGCAGCGGGGCTGGAGATACGCAGTATTTT,CASSGAGDTQYF
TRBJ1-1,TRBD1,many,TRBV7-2,TGTGCCAGCAGCCGGGGACAGGGGGTAAACACTGAAGCTTTCTTT,CASSRGQGVNTEAFF
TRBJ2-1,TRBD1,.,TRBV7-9,TGTGCCAGCAGCTTAGAGGGCCGGACAGGGTACAATGAGCAGTTCTTC,CASSLEGRTGYNEQFF
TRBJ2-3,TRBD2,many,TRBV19,TGTGCCAGTACCCCGACGGGGGGTAGCACAGATACGCAGTATTTT,CASTPTGGSTDTQYF
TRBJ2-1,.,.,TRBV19,TGTGCCAGTAGTATTCAGGGCGACAACACCTACAATGAGCAGTTCTTC,CASSIQGDNTYNEQFF
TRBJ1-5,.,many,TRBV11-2,TGTGCCAGCAGCTTATTCGCCGGGGTCTTTAATCAGCCCCAGCATTTT,CASSLFAGVFNQPQHF
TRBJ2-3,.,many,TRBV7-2,TGTGCCAGCAGCCCAGGTGTAGGGGTGCCAGATACGCAGTATTTT,CASSPGVGVPDTQYF
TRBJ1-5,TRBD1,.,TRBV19,TGTGCCAGCTCCGGGACAGGGGGTCATCAGCCCCAGCATTTT,CASSGTGGHQPQHF
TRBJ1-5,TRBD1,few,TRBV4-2,TGTGCCAGCAGCCAAACCGACAGGGACAATCAGCCCCAGCATTTT,CASSQTDRDNQPQHF
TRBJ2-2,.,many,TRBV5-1,TGCGCCAGCAGCTCCGGGACACTCGTCACCGGGGAGCTGTTTTTT,CASSSGTLVTGELFF
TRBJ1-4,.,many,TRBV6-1,TGTGCCAGCAGTTCGGCGACAGCCTCTAATGAAAAACTGTTTTTT,CASSSATASNEKLFF
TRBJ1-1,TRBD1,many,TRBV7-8,TGTGCCAGCAGCTTAGTATTCGGGACAGGGGGCACTGAAGCTTTCTTT,CASSLVFGTGGTEAFF
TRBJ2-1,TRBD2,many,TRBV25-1,TGTGCCAGCAGTGCAGTGACTAGCGGGGCGTACAATGAGCAGTTCTTC,CASSAVTSGAYNEQFF
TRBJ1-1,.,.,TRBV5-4,TGTGCCAGCAAGAAGAAGGGCCCGAACACTGAAGCTTTCTTT,CASKKKGPNTEAFF
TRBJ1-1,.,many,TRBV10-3,TGTGCCATCAGTGAGTCGACTAGGAACACTGAAGCTTTCTTT,CAISESTRNTEAFF
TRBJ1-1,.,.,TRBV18,TGTGCCAGCTCACCCGGGACTGGGGGCTTCACTGAAGCTTTCTTT,CASSPGTGGFTEAFF
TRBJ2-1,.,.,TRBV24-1,TGTGCCACCAGTGATTTACGTTGGGAGGATGAGCAGTTCTTC,CATSDLRWEDEQFF
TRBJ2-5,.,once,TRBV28,TGTGCCAGCAGTCACGGACCAACGGGCCAAGAGACCCAGTACTTC,CASSHGPTGQETQYF
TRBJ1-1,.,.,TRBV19,TGTGCCAGTAGTTATTTTGTTACAGGTTCTACTCTGAACACTGAAGCTTTCTTT,CASSYFVTGSTLNTEAFF